Reported below is one T cell receptor beta chain. The antigen is unknown. These data come from a study of blood T cells in healthy people across ages. Findings of the study overall: Fewer expanded clones and more diversity marked long-lived versus aged donors.

Every donor gave approximately 10 milliliters of peripheral blood. Next came a second PCR, run for roughly 7 to 12 cycles, which used a sample-barcoded 5' primer along with a J-beta primer mix. Via MiXCR, TCRdb re-called the 5' RACE reads, giving one row per CDR3 protein. Of around 990,000 distinct CDR3 sequences listed, under 30% are singletons. The CDR3 is 13 amino acids. The V gene's germline CDR1 is WSHSY and CDR2 SAAADI. These data were likewise used in another study, on T cells of mothers and their children.

Sequences were obtained from blood. This sequence originates from a girl aged 2 to 10 in good health. The V call is TRBV10-2, the J call TRBJ2-5; D is possibly TRBD2 (5 bases). The J call may be mistaken, given a closer DNA end match to TRBJ2-7. CDR3 DNA sequence: TGCGCCAGCAGTGAACGGGATCCATACGAGCAGTACTTC. Amino acids: CASSERDPYEQYF.